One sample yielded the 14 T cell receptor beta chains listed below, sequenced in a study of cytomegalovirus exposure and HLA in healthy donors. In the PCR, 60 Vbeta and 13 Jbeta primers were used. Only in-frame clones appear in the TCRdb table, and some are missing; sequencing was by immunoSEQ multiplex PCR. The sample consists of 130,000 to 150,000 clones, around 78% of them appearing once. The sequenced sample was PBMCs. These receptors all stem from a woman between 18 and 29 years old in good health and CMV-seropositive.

The CDR3 loop reads CASSLLAGASPGETQYF. The CDR3 nucleotides read TGCGCCAGCAGCCTCCTAGCGGGGGCTTCCCCAGGGGAGACCCAGTACTTC. The J gene is TRBJ2-5, the V gene TRBV4-1; 10 bases fit TRBD2. CDR3 length: 17 amino acids. With V trimmed by 4 bases and J by 5 bases, 13 bases remained unmatched. Germline loops: CDR1 MGHRA, CDR2 YSYEKL.

CDR3 loop: CASSGLGSTEAFF. DNA for the CDR3: TGCGCCAGCAGCGGACTAGGGAGCACTGAAGCTTTCTTT. The genes are TRBV5-1 and TRBJ1-1; D not certain. V was trimmed by 4 bases and J by 4 bases, leaving 11 bases between them. This CDR3 is built from 13 residues. Looked up from germline, CDR1 is SGHRS and CDR2 is YFSETQ.

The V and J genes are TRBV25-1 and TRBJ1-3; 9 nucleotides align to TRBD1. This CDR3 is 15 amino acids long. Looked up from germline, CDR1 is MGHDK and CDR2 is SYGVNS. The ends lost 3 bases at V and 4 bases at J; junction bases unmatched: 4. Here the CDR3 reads CASSDPGQGGNTIYF. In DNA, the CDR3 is TGTGCCAGCAGTGACCCGGGACAGGGAGGAAACACCATATATTTT.

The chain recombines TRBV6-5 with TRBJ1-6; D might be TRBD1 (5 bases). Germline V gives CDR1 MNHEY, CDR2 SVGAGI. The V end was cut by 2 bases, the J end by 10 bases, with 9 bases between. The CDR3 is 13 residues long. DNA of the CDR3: TGTGCCAGCAGTTACGGAGGGGAATCACCCCTCCACTTT. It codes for CASSYGGESPLHF.

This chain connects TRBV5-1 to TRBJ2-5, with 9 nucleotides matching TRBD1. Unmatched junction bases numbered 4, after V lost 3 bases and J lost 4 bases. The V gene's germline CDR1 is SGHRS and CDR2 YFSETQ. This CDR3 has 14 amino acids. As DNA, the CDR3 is TGCGCCAGCAGCTCCGGGACAGGGATAGAGACCCAGTACTTC. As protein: CASSSGTGIETQYF.

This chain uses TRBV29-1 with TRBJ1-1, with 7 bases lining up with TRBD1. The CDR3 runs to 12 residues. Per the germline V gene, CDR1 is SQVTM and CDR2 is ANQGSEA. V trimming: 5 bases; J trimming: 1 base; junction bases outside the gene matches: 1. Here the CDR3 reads CSVRQGNTEAFF. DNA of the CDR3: TGCAGCGTTCGACAGGGGAACACTGAAGCTTTCTTT.

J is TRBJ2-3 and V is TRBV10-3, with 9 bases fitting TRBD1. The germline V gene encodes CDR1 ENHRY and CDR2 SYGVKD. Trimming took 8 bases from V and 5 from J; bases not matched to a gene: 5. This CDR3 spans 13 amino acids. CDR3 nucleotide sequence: TGTGCCATCCGACCGGGACAGGGAGATACGCAGTATTTT. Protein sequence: CAIRPGQGDTQYF.

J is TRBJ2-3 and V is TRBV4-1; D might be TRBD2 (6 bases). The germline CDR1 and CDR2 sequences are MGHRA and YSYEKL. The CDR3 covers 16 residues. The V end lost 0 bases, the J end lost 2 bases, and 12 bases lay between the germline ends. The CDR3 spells CASSQDRGRFTDTQYF. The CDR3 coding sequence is TGCGCCAGCAGCCAAGATCGGGGGAGATTCACAGATACGCAGTATTTT.

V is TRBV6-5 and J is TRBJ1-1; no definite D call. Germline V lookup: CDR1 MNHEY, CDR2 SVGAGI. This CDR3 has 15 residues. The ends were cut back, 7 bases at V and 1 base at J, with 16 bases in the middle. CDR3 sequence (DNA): TGTGCCAGCACGTTCTTGAGGGCGGGGAACACTGAAGCTTTCTTT. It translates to CASTFLRAGNTEAFF.

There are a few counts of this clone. The CDR3 protein is CASSQAGQGTGELFF. The CDR3 nucleotides are TGCGCCAGCAGCCAAGCGGGACAGGGTACCGGGGAGCTGTTTTTT. The genes are TRBV4-1 and TRBJ2-2; 9 bases line up with TRBD1. The germline V gene encodes CDR1 MGHRA and CDR2 YSYEKL. The CDR3 runs 15 residues. The J segment lost 5 bases and the V segment lost 1 base, leaving 2 bases of the junction unmatched.

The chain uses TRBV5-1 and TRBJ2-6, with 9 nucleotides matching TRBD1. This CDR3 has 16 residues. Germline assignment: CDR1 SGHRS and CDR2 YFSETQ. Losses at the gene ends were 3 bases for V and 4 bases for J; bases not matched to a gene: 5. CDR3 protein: CASSSRDRAGANVLTF. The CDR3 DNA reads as TGCGCCAGCAGCTCCCGGGACAGGGCCGGGGCCAACGTCCTGACTTTC.

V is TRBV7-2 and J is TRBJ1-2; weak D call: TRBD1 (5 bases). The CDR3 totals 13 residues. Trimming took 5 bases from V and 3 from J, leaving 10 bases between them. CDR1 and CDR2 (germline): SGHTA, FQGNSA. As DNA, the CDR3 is TGTGCCAGCAGCGCTGACAGACACTATGGCTACACCTTC. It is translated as CASSADRHYGYTF.

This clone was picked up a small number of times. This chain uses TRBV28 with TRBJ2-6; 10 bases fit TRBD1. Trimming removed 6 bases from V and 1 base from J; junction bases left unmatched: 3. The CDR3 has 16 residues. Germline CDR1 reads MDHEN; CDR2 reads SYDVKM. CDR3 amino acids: CASRSGQGSGANVLTF. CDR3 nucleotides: TGTGCCAGCAGGTCGGGACAGGGGTCTGGGGCCAACGTCCTGACTTTC.

The CDR3 nucleotides read TGTGCCAGCAGTAGTGGCAGGTACAATCAGCCCCAGCATTTT. It specifies CASSSGRYNQPQHF. V and J are TRBV2 and TRBJ1-5; D gene uncertain. The V gene lost 5 bases and the J gene lost 3 bases, with 11 bases spanning the gap. The length of the CDR3 is 14 residues. CDR1 is SNHLY, CDR2 FYNNEI, per germline.